Here is one TCR beta chain with its context. The V and J ends lost 5 bases and 0 bases respectively, with 13 bases between them. This CDR3 is 16 amino acids long. Germline CDR1 reads SGHVS; CDR2 reads FQNEAQ. The assay was immunoSEQ multiplex PCR, and TCRdb's table has in-frame clones only and misses some. The data show 71,000 or so clones, with about 88% seen just once and 3.4% held by the top ten. This record comes from a study of PD-L1 blockade in urothelial cancer. For each patient, 1 to 8 samples were obtained, pretreatment and on-treatment. The sequence was collected from a man in his 60s with urothelial cancer. The chain employs TRBV7-8 and TRBJ1-4; possible D gene TRBD1, 6 bases. The sequences come from PBMCs, collected around atezolizumab (anti-PD-L1) treatment. CDR3 bases: TGTGCCAGCAGCCTACGACAGGCCGCAACTAATGAAAAACTGTTTTTT. It specifies CASSLRQAATNEKLFF.